This TCR beta chain was obtained from a study of esophageal squamous cell carcinoma under preoperative chemotherapy. Trimming removed 0 bases at V and 6 bases at J, with 10 bases between. The CDR3 loop spans 14 amino acids. Germline CDR1 is MNHEY and CDR2 is SVGAGI. Documented time point: after preoperative PTX-NDP chemotherapy. One entry per CDR3 protein, called by TCRdb with MiXCR from the PCR reads. The table has 15,000 to 20,000 distinct CDR3 sequences, around 46% seen once; the top ten hold 25% to 35%. The specimen was obtained from a patient given preoperative chemotherapy. This receptor was obtained from a human donor with esophageal squamous cell carcinoma. The donor label of this sample is uncertain. The chain is built from TRBV6-5 and TRBJ2-3; D remains ambiguous. The CDR3 bases are TGTGCCAGCAGTTACTCGAGTTCCGCCGATACGCAGTATTTT. Protein sequence: CASSYSSSADTQYF.